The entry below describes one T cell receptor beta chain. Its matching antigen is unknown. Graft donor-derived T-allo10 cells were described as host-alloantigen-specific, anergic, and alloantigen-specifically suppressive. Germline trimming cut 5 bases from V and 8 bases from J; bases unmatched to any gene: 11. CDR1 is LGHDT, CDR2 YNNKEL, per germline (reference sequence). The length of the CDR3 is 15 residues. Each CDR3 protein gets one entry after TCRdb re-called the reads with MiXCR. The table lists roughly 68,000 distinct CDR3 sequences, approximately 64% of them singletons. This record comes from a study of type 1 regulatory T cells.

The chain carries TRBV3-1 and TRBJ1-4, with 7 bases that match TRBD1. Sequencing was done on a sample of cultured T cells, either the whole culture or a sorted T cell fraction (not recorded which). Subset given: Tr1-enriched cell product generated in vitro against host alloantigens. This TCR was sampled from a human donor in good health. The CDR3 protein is CASSSYRGAEEKLFF. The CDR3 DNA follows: TGTGCCAGCAGCTCCTACAGGGGAGCGGAGGAAAAACTGTTTTTT.